This T cell receptor (beta chain) emerged from a study of ipilimumab plus nivolumab after autologous stem cell transplantation (dated by TCRdb to about 2021). Broadly, across the study: A median of about 5 ipilimumab doses and 8 nivolumab doses was received by trial patients. Both primary refractory and relapsed disease were represented in the DLBCL cohort, where 18-month progression-free survival was around 86% and 29%, respectively. Patients in the trial were undergoing autologous transplant and had high-risk diffuse large B cell lymphoma, mature T cell lymphoma, or multiple myeloma. Around 40 patients made up the trial's intent-to-treat population.

General conclusions and limits of the study: Combined checkpoint inhibition as post-transplant consolidation was concluded by the authors to appear tolerable. According to the authors, a biologic rationale for studying the approach further came from T cell receptor repertoire, regulatory T cell phenotype and gut microbiota profiles.

The protocol used for the library was the immunoSEQ multiplex PCR assay. In TCRdb, the immuneACCESS table is reduced to in-frame sequences with V and J assigned. These tables do not hold every clone; where another copy was compared, an unresolved V gene accounts for under half, and the others remain unexplained. The sample has 15,000 or so clones on record, 70% to 90% of them singletons. Jointly, the top ten make up approximately 20% of the sample. CDR1 and CDR2 are drawn from the germline V gene: SGHDT, YYEEEE. Cut back by 2 bases and 0 bases, the V and J ends lie 9 bases apart. CDR3 length: 15 amino acids, cysteine to phenylalanine. Solely the CDR3 DNA is kept, with 45 bases framed from the first base. As concerns this clone: What antigen it recognizes has not been identified. One base away there is no much larger clone; base qualities are not given.

Starting 14 to 28 days after the autologous transplant, patients began checkpoint therapy, which included ipilimumab at 1 mg/kg intravenously on day 1 of selected weeks. The nivolumab dose was 3 mg/kg intravenously, delivered on day 1 of weeks 1, 4, 7, 10, and every two weeks through week 26. This Phase Ib clinical trial tested ipilimumab plus nivolumab, a combined checkpoint inhibition, as consolidation after autologous stem cell transplantation. The sequence was collected from a male donor with diffuse large B-cell lymphoma. The chain is made from TRBV5-6 and TRBJ1-5; the D gene assignment is ambiguous. The sample here was PBMCs, taken in a trial of ipilimumab plus nivolumab as post-transplant consolidation. The DNA sequence is as follows: TGTGCCAGCAGCTTCGGGCTTTCTAGCAATCAGCCCCAGCATTTT. This translates into CASSFGLSSNQPQHF.